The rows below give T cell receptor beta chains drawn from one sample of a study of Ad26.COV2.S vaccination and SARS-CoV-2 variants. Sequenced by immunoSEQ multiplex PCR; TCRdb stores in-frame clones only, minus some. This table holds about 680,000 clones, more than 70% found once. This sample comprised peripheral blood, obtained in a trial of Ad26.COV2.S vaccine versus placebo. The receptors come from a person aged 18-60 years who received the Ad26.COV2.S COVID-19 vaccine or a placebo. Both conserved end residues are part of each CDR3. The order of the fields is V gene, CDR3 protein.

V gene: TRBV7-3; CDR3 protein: CASSLDDTYGYTF
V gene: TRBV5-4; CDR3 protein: CASSSGGGSEQYF
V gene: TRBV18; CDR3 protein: CASSDQGRLDTQYF
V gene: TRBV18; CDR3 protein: CASSPENEKLFF
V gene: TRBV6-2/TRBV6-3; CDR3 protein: CASSDRRLNTEAFF
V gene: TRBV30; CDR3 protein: CAWSVRGDRAGDQPQHF
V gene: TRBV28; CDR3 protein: CASSLGTGWNQPQHF
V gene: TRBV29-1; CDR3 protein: CSVEDGGGGNQPQHF
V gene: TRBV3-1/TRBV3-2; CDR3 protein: CASSHQGASRREQYF
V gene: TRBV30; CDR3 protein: CAWSSPGTSGYNEQFF
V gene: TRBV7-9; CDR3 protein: CASSPPGIGQPQHF
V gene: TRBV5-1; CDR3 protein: CASSLVQGGQTQYF
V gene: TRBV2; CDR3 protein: CASRQFGDTEAFF
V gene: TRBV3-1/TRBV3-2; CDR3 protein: CASSQDGTSGPETQYF
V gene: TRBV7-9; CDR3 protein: CASSLGNQRRTASTDTQYF
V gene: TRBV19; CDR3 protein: CASSPTGAPNYGYTF
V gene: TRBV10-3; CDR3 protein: CAISEAAAARVYNEQFF
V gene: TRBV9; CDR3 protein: CASSLTGTYGYTF
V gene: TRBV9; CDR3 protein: CASSVYRTGGELFF
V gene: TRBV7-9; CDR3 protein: CASSPAGGGPFYGYTF
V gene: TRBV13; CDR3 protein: CASRKWTSGDGGDYGYTF
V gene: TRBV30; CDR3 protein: CAWSIPGGDTSGANVLTF
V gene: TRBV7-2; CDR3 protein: CASSPFLAGGRNEQFF